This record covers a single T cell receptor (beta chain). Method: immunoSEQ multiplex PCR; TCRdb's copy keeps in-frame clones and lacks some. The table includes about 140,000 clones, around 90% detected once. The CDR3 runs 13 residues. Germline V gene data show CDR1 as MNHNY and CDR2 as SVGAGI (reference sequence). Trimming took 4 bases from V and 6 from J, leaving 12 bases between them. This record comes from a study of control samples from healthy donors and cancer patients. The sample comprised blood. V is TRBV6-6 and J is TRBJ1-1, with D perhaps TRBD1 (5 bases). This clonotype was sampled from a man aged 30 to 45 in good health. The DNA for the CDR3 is TGTGCCAGCAGTTCAAGTTACAGGTCTGAAGCTTTCTTT. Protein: CASSSSYRSEAFF.